The sequence of this TCR beta chain was determined in a study of OX40 agonist ivuxolimab in advanced cancers. Study as a whole: Partial responses were seen in three patients, one with hepatocellular carcinoma and two with cutaneous melanoma. Study-level findings and limits: Undetermined was the antigen specificity of the expanded peripheral T cells. Relative to CD4+, CD8+ T cells held more expanded clones on average. Dosing at 0.1 to 3.0 mg/kg was accompanied by clonal expansion of CD4+ and CD8+ blood T cells by week 6.

This table comes from immunoSEQ multiplex PCR, and its TCRdb copy is limited to in-frame clones, with some not included. The sample holds around 80,000 clones, approximately 86% seen once. V was pared by 8 bases and J by 6 bases, with 19 bases between. The CDR3 length is 14 residues. The germline V gene has CDR1 MNHEY and CDR2 SVGAGI. Comments on this clone: What it binds is unknown.

The gene calls are TRBV6-5 and TRBJ1-1, with TRBD1 as a possible D gene (6 bases). The sequence was collected from an adult with an advanced solid tumor such as melanoma, head and neck, liver or kidney cancer. Sequenced here: CD4+ or CD8+ T cells sorted from blood, sampled in a trial of the OX40 agonist ivuxolimab. CDR3 region: CASSKQMGGSEAFF. The CDR3 DNA sequence: TGTGCCAGCTCGAAACAAATGGGGGGCTCTGAAGCTTTCTTT.